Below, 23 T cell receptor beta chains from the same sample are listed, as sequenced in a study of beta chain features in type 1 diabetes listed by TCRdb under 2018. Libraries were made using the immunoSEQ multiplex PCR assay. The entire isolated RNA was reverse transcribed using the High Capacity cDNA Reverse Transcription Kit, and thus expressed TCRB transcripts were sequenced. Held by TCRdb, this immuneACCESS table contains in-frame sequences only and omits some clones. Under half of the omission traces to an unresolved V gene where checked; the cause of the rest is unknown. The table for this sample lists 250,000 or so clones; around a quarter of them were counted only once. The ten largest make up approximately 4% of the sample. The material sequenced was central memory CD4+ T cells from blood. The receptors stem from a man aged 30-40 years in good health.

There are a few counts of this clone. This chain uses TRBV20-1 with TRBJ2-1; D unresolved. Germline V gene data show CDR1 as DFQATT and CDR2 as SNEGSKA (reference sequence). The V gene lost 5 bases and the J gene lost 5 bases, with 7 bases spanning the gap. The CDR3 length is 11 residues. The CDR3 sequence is CSASLDNEQFF. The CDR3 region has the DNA TGCAGTGCTTCATTGGACAATGAGCAGTTCTTC.

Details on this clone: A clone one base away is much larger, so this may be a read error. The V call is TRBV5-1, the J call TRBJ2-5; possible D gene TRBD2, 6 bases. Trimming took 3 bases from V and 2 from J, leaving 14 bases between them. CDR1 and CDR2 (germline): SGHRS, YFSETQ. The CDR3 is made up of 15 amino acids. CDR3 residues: CASSSGVEVQETQYF. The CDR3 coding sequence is TGCGCCAGCAGCTCGGGGGTTGAGGTACAAGAGACCCAGTACTTC.

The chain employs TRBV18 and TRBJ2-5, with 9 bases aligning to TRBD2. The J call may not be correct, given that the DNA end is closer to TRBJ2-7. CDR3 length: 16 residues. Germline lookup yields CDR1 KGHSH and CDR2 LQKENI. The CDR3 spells CASSPPPSGNRYEQYF. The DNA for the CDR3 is TGTGCCAGCTCACCGCCCCCTAGCGGGAATAGGTACGAGCAGTACTTC.

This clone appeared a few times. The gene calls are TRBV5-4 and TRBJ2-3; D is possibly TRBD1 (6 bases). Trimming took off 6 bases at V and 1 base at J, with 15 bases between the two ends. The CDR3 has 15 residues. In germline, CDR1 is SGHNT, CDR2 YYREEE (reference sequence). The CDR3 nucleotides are TGTGCCAGCATAAACAGGGATTCCGGCACAGATACGCAGTATTTT. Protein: CASINRDSGTDTQYF.

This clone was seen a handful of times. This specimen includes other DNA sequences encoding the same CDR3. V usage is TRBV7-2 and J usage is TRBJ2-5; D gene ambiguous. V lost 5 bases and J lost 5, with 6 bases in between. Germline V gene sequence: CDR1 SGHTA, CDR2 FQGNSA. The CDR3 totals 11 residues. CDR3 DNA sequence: TGTGCCAGCAGCCCCGGCGAGACCCAGTACTTC. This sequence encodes CASSPGETQYF.

This CDR3 reads CASSPTPTGVAAFF. The CDR3 bases are TGTGCCAGCAGCCCCACTCCCACAGGGGTTGCCGCTTTCTTT. The V gene is TRBV11-2, the J gene TRBJ1-1; the match to TRBD1 covers 7 bases. Germline assignment: CDR1 SGHAT and CDR2 FQNNGV. J was trimmed by 11 bases and V by 5 bases; bases with no gene match: 14. CDR3 length: 14 amino acids.

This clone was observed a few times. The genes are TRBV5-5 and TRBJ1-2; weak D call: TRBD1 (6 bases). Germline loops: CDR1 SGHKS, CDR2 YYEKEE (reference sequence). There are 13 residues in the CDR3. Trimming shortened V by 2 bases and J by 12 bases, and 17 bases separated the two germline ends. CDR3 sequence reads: CASSFSVQGEDTF. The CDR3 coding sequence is TGTGCCAGCAGCTTCAGTGTACAGGGCGAGGACACCTTC.

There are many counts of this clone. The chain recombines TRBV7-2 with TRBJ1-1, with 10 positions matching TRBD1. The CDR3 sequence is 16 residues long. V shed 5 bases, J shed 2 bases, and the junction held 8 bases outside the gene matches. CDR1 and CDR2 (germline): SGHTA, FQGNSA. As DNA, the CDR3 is TGTGCCAGCAGCGCCCGGGACAGGGGTTCAAACACTGAAGCTTTCTTT. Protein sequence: CASSARDRGSNTEAFF. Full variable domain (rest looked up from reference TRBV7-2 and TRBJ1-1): GAGVSQSPSNKVTEKGKDVELRCDPISGHTALYWYRQSLGQGLEFLIYFQGNSAPDKSGLPSDRFSAERTGGSVSTLTIQRTQQEDSAVYLCASSARDRGSNTEAFFGQGTRLTVV.

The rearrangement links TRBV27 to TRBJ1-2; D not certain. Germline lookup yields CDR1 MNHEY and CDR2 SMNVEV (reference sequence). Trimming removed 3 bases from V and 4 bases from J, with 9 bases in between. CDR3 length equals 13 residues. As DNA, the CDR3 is TGTGCCAGCAGTTTGAAGGGATCCTATGGCTACACCTTC. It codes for CASSLKGSYGYTF.

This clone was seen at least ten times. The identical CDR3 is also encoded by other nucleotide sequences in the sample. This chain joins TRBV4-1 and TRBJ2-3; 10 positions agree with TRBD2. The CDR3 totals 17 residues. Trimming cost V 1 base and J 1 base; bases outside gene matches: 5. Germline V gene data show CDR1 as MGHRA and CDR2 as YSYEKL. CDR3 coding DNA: TGCGCCAGCAGCCAAGGGGGAGCGGGAGGGGGCACAGATACGCAGTATTTT. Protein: CASSQGGAGGGTDTQYF.

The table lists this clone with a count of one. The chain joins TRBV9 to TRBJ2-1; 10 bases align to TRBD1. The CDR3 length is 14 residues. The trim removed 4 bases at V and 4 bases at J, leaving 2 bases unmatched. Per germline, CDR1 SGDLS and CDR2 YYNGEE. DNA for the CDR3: TGTGCCAGCAGCAGGGGACAGGGGTACAATGAGCAGTTCTTC. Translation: CASSRGQGYNEQFF. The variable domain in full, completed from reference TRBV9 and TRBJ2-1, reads DSGVTQTPKHLITATGQRVTLRCSPRSGDLSVYWYQQSLDQGLQFLIQYYNGEERAKGNILERFSAQQFPDLHSELNLSSLELGDSALYFCASSRGQGYNEQFFGPGTRLTVL.

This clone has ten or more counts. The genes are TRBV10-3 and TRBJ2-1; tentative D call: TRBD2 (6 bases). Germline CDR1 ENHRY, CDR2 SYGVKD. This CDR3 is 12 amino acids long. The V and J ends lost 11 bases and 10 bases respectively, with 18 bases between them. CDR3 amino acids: CAARDSLGEQFF. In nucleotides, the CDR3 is TGTGCCGCCCGGGACTCACTGGGGGAGCAGTTCTTC.

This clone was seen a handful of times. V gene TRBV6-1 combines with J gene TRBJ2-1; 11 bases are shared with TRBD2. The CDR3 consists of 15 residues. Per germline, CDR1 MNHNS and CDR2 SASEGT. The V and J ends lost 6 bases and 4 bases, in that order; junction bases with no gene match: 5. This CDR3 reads CASSETSGAYNEQFF. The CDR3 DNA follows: TGTGCCAGCAGCGAGACTAGCGGGGCTTACAATGAGCAGTTCTTC.

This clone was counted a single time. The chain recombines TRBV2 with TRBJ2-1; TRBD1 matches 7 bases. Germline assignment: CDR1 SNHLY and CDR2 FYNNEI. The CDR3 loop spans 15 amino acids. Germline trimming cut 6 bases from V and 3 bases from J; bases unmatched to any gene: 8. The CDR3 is CASSGTAILYNEQFF. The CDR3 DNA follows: TGTGCCAGCAGCGGGACAGCTATCCTCTACAATGAGCAGTTCTTC.

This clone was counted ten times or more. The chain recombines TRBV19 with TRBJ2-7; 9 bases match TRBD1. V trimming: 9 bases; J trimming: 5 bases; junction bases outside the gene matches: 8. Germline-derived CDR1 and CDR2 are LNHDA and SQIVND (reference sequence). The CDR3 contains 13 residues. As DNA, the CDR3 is TGTGCCAGCCGGGACAGGGATCTCCACGAGCAGTACTTC. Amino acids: CASRDRDLHEQYF.

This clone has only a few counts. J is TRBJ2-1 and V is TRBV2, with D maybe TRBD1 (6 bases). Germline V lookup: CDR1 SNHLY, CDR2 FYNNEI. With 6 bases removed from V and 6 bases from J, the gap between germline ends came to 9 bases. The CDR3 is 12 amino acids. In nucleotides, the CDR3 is TGTGCCAGCAGCTCAGGGGTCAATGAGCAGTTCTTC. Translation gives CASSSGVNEQFF.

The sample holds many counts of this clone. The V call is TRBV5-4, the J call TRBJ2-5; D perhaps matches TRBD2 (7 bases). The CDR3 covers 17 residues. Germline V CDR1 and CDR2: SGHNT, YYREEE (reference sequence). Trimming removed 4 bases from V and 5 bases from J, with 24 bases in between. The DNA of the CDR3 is TGTGCCAGCAGCCGGACCACTAGCGCCCAAGGGGGGGAGACCCAGTACTTC. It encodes CASSRTTSAQGGETQYF.

The CDR3 bases are TGTGCCAGCAGCTTAGAGGGACGGTCTATGGACGAGCAGTACTTC. This encodes CASSLEGRSMDEQYF. The chain carries TRBV7-9 and TRBJ2-7, with D perhaps being TRBD1 or TRBD2 (5 bases each). The CDR3 totals 15 residues. Trimming pared 1 base from V and 5 bases from J, leaving 15 bases between. Germline loops: CDR1 SEHNR, CDR2 FQNEAQ (reference sequence).

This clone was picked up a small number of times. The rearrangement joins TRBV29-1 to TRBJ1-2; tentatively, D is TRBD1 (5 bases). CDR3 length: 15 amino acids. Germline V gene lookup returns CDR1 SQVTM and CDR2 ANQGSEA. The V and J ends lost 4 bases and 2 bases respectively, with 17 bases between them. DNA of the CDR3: TGCAGCGTTGGGTCAGTTGGGGGAAACAACTATGGCTACACCTTC. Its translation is CSVGSVGGNNYGYTF.

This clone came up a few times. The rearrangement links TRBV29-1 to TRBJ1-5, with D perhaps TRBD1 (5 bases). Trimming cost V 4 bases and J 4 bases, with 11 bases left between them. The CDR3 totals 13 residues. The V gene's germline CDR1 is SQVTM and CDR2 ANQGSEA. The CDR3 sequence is CSVVSGGNQPQHF. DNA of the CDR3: TGCAGCGTTGTAAGCGGGGGGAATCAGCCCCAGCATTTT. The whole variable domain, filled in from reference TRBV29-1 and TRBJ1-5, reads SAVISQKPSRDICQRGTSLTIQCQVDSQVTMMFWYRQQPGQSLTLIATANQGSEATYESGFVIDKFPISRPNLTFSTLTVSNMSPEDSSIYLCSVVSGGNQPQHFGDGTRLSIL.

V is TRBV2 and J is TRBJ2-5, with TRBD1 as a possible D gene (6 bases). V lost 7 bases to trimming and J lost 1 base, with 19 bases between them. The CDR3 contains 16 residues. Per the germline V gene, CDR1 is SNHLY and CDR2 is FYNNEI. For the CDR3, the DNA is TGTGCCAGCATACGAGGGAAGGGGGAAAGCCAAGAGACCCAGTACTTC. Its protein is CASIRGKGESQETQYF.

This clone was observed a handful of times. The CDR3 region is CASSLDAIRTDTQYF. CDR3 nucleotide sequence: TGTGCCAGCAGCTTAGACGCGATCCGCACAGATACGCAGTATTTT. The chain has TRBV7-9 and TRBJ2-3; D ambiguous. There are 15 residues in the CDR3. Trimming shortened V by 1 base and J by 1 base, and 9 bases separated the two germline ends. CDR1 is SEHNR, CDR2 FQNEAQ, per germline (reference sequence).

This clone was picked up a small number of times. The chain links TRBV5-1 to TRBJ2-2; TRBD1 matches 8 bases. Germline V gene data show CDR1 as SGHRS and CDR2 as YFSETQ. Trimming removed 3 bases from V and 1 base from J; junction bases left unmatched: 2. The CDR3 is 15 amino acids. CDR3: CASSSGQGNTGELFF. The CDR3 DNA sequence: TGCGCCAGCAGCTCTGGACAGGGGAACACCGGGGAGCTGTTTTTT. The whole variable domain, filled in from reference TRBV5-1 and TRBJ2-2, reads KAGVTQTPRYLIKTRGQQVTLSCSPISGHRSVSWYQQTPGQGLQFLFEYFSETQRNKGNFPGRFSGRQFSNSRSEMNVSTLELGDSALYLCASSSGQGNTGELFFGEGSRLTVL.